The present TCR beta chain was sequenced within a study of glioma-infiltrating T cells. Using RNA template, CDR3s of TCR alpha and beta were amplified with iRepertoire arm-PCR. MiXCR, run by TCRdb on the multiplex PCR reads, gives a single entry per CDR3 protein. The data contain around 180,000 distinct CDR3 sequences, around 40% of them singletons. Trimming removed 5 bases from V and 8 bases from J, with 22 bases in between. The CDR3 spans 16 residues. The germline V gene has CDR1 MNHEY and CDR2 SMNVEV (reference sequence). This TCR came from a human donor with low-grade glioma or glioblastoma, undergoing nonglioma brain surgery, or in good health (not recorded which). V is TRBV27 and J is TRBJ2-1; D is perhaps TRBD2 (6 bases). Sequenced sample: glioma tissue, nonneoplastic brain tissue, or PBMCs (not recorded which). CDR3 sequence reads: CASSGIASASGYEQFF. The CDR3 nucleotides read TGTGCCAGCAGTGGTATCGCTAGCGCGAGCGGCTATGAGCAGTTCTTC.